This T cell receptor beta chain was observed in a study of blood T cell repertoires in COVID-19. This clone turned up a few times. Trimming at V came to 1 base and at J to 6 bases, leaving 7 bases not matched to a gene. The CDR3 is made up of 15 amino acids. Germline values: CDR1 MGHRA, CDR2 YSYEKL. Some clones are missing from TCRdb's copy, which holds only in-frame ones; the method was immunoSEQ multiplex PCR. The profile shows around 200,000 clones, approximately 84% of them singletons. The clonotype comes from a human donor in a cohort sampled during active COVID-19. J is TRBJ1-2 and V is TRBV4-1; 8 nucleotides agree with TRBD1. The material sequenced was peripheral blood. CDR3 region: CASSQARQGTNGYTF. The CDR3 DNA reads TGCGCCAGCAGCCAAGCGAGACAGGGGACGAATGGCTACACCTTC.